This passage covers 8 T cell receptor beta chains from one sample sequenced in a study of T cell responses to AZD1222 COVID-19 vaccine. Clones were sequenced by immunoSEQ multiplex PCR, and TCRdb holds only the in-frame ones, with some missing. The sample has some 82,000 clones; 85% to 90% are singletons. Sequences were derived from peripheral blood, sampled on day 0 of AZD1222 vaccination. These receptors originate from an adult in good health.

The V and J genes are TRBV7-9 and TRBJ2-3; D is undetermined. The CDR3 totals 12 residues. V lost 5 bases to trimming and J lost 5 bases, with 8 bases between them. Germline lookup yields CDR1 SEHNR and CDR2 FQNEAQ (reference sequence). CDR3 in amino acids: CASSPEGDTQYF. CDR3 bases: TGTGCCAGCAGCCCTGAAGGAGATACGCAGTATTTT.

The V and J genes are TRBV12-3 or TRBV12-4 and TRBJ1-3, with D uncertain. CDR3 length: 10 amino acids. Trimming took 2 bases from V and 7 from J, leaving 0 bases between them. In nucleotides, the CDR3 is TGTGCCAGCAGTTTAAACACCATATATTTT. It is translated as CASSLNTIYF.

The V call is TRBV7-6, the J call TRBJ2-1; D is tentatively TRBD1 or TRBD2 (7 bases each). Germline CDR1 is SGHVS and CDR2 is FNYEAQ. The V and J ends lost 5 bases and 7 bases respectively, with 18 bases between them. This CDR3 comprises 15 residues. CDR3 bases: TGTGCCAGCAGCCTGGGCAGGGGGGGGTCGAATGAGCAGTTCTTC. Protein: CASSLGRGGSNEQFF.

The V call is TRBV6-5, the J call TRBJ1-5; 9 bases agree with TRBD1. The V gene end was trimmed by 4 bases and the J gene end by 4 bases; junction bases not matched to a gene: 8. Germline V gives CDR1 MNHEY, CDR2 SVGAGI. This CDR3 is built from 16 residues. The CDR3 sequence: CASSSARQGGNQPQHF. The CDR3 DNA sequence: TGTGCCAGCAGTTCGGCGAGACAGGGGGGAAATCAGCCCCAGCATTTT.

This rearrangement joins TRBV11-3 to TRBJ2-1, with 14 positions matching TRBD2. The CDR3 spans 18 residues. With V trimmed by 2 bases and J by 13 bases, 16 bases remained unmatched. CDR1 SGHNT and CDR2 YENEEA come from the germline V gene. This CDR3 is CASSLRWPGLAGGCFQFF. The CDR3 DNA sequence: TGTGCCAGCAGCTTAAGGTGGCCAGGACTAGCGGGGGGTTGTTTCCAGTTCTTC.

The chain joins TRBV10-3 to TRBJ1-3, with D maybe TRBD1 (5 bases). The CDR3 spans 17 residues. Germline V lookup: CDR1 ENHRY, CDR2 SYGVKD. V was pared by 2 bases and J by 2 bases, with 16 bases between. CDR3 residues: CAISERQGVSAGNTIYF. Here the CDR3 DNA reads TGTGCCATCAGTGAGCGGCAGGGAGTAAGTGCTGGAAACACCATATATTTT.

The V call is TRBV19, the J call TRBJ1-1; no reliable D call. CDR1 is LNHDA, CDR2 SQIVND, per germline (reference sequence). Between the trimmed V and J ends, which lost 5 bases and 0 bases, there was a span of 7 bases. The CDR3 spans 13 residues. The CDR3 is CASSYGMNTEAFF. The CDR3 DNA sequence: TGTGCCAGTAGTTACGGTATGAACACTGAAGCTTTCTTT.

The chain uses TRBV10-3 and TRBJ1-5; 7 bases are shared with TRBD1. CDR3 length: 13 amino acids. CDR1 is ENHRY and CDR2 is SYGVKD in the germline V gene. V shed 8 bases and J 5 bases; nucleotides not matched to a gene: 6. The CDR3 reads CAIGLGGDQPQHF. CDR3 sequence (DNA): TGTGCCATCGGGCTAGGGGGCGATCAGCCCCAGCATTTT.